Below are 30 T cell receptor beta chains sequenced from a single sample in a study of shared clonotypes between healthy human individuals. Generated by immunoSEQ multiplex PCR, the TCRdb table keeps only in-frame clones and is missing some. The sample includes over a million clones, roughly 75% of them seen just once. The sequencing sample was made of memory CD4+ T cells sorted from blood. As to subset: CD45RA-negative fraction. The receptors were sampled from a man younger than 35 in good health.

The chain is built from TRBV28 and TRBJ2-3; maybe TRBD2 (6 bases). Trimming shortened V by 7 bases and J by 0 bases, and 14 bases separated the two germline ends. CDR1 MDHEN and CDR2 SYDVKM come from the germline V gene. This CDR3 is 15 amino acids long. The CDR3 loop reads CASNGGGSSTDTQYF. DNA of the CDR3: TGTGCCAGCAATGGAGGAGGGTCTAGCACAGATACGCAGTATTTT.

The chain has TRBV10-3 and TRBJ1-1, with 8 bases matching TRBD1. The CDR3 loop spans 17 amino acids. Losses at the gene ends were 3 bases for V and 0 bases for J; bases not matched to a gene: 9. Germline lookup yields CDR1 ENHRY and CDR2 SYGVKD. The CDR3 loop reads CAISDWQGARMNTEAFF. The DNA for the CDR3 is TGTGCCATCAGTGATTGGCAGGGGGCGCGGATGAACACTGAAGCTTTCTTT.

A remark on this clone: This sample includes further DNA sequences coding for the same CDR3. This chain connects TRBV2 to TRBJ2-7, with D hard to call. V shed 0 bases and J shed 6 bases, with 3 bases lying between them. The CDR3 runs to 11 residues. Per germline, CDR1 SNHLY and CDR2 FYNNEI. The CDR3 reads CASSEAGEQYF. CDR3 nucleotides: TGTGCCAGCAGTGAAGCAGGCGAGCAGTACTTC.

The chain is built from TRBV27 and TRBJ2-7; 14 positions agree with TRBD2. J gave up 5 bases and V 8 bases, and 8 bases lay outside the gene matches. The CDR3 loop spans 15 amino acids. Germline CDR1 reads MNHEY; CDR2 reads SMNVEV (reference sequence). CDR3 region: CASWRTSGRPNEQYF. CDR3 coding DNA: TGTGCCAGCTGGAGGACTAGCGGGAGGCCAAACGAGCAGTACTTC.

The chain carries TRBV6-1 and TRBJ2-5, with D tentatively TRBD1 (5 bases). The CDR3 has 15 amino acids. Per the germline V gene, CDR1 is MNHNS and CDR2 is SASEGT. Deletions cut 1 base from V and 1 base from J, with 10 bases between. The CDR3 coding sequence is TGTGCCAGCAGTGAAGGGGGCAGGGCCCAAGAGACCCAGTACTTC. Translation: CASSEGGRAQETQYF.

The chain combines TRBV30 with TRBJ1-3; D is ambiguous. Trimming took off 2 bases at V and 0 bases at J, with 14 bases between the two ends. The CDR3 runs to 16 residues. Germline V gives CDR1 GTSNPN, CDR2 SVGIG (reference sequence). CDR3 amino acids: CAWSWVLSSSGNTIYF. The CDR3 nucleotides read TGTGCCTGGAGTTGGGTTCTCTCAAGCTCTGGAAACACCATATATTTT.

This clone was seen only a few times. CDR3 sequence reads: CAWGTGLQETQYF. DNA for the CDR3: TGTGCCTGGGGAACAGGACTTCAAGAGACCCAGTACTTC. This chain uses TRBV30 with TRBJ2-5, with D perhaps assigned TRBD1 or TRBD2 (5 bases each). Between the trimmed V and J ends, which lost 5 bases and 2 bases, there was a span of 12 bases. Germline V gives CDR1 GTSNPN, CDR2 SVGIG (reference sequence). This CDR3 spans 13 amino acids.

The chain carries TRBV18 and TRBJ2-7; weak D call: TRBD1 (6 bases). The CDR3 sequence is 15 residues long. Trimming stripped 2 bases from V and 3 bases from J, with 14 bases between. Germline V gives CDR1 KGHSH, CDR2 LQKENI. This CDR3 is CASSPWGHIGYEQYF. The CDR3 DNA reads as TGTGCCAGCTCACCATGGGGACACATCGGCTACGAGCAGTACTTC. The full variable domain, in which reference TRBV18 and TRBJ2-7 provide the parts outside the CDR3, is NAGVMQNPRHLVRRRGQEARLRCSPMKGHSHVYWYRQLPEEGLKFMVYLQKENIIDESGMPKERFSAEFPKEGPSILRIQQVVRGDSAAYFCASSPWGHIGYEQYFGPGTRLTVT.

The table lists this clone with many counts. The CDR3 sequence is CASTEQGLAGVETQYF. CDR3 DNA: TGTGCCAGCACTGAGCAAGGACTAGCGGGGGTAGAGACCCAGTACTTC. The chain recombines TRBV2 with TRBJ2-5, with 13 bases that match TRBD2. CDR3 length equals 16 residues. Looked up from germline, CDR1 is SNHLY and CDR2 is FYNNEI. V lost 7 bases and J lost 4; bases outside the gene matches: 9.

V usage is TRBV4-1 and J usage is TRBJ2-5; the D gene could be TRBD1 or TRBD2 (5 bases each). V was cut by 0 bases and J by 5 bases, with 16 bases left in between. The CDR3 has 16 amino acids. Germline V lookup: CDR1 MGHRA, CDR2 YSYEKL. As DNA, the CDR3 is TGCGCCAGCAGCCAAGATAGGGGACGACCAACGGAGACCCAGTACTTC. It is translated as CASSQDRGRPTETQYF.

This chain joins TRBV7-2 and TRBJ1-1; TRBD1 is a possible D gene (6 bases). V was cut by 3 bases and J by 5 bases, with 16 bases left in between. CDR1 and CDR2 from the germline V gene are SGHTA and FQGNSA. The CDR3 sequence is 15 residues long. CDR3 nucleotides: TGTGCCAGCAGCTTGGGTGTTGGGGGGCCAACTGAAGCTTTCTTT. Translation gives CASSLGVGGPTEAFF.

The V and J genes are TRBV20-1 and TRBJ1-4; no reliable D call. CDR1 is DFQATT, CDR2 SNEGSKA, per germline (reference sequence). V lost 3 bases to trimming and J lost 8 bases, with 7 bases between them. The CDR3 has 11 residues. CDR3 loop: CSASWPEKLFF. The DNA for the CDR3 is TGCAGTGCTAGTTGGCCGGAAAAACTGTTTTTT.

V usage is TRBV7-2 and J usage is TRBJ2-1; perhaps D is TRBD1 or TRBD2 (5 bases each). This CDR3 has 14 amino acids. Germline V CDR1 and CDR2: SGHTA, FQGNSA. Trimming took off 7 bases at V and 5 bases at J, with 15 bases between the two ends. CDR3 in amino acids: CASTPRGSNNEQFF. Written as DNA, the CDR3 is TGTGCCAGCACCCCGAGGGGCTCAAACAATGAGCAGTTCTTC. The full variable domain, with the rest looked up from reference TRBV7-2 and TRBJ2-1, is GAGVSQSPSNKVTEKGKDVELRCDPISGHTALYWYRQSLGQGLEFLIYFQGNSAPDKSGLPSDRFSAERTGGSVSTLTIQRTQQEDSAVYLCASTPRGSNNEQFFGPGTRLTVL.

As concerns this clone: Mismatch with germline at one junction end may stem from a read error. The CDR3 sequence: CAGSSSRAEQEGPQHF. The CDR3 region has the DNA TGTGCCGGCAGTTCCTCGCGGGCAGAACAAGAGGGGCCCCAGCATTTT. The chain is built from TRBV28 and TRBJ1-5; unclear D gene. CDR3 length: 16 residues. The germline gives CDR1 MDHEN, CDR2 SYDVKM.

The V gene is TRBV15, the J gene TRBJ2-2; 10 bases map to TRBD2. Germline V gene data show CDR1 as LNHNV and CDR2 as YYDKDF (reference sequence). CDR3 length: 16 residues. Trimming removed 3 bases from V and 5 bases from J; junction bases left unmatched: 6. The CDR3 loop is CATSRVGLAATGELFF. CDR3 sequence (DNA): TGTGCCACCAGCAGGGTAGGACTAGCGGCGACCGGGGAGCTGTTTTTT.

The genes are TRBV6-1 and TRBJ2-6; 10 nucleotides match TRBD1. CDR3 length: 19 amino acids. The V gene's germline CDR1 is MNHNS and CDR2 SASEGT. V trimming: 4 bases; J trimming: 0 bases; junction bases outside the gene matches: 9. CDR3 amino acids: CASSGPAGTGVSGANVLTF. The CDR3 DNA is TGTGCCAGCAGTGGCCCCGCCGGGACAGGGGTCTCTGGGGCCAACGTCCTGACTTTC.

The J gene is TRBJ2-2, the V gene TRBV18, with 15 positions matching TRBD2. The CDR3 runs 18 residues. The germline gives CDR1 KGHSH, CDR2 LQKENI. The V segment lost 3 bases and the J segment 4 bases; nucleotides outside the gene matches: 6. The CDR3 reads CASSPRTSGGAGTGELFF. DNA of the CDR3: TGTGCCAGCTCACCGAGGACTAGCGGGGGGGCCGGCACCGGGGAGCTGTTTTTT. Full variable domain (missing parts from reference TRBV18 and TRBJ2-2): NAGVMQNPRHLVRRRGQEARLRCSPMKGHSHVYWYRQLPEEGLKFMVYLQKENIIDESGMPKERFSAEFPKEGPSILRIQQVVRGDSAAYFCASSPRTSGGAGTGELFFGEGSRLTVL.

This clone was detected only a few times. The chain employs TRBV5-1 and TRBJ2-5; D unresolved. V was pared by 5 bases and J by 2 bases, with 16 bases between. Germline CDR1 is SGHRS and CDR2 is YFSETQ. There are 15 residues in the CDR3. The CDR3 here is CASRSASLGQETQYF. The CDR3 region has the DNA TGCGCCAGCAGGTCGGCGAGTCTGGGTCAAGAGACCCAGTACTTC.

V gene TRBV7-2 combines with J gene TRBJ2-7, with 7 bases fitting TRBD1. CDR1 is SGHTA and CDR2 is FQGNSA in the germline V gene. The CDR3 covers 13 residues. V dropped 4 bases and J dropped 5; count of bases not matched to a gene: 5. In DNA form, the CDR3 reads TGTGCCAGCAGCTCGACAGGGTCCCACGAGCAGTACTTC. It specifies CASSSTGSHEQYF. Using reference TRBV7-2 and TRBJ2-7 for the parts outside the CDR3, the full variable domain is GAGVSQSPSNKVTEKGKDVELRCDPISGHTALYWYRQSLGQGLEFLIYFQGNSAPDKSGLPSDRFSAERTGGSVSTLTIQRTQQEDSAVYLCASSSTGSHEQYFGPGTRLTVT.

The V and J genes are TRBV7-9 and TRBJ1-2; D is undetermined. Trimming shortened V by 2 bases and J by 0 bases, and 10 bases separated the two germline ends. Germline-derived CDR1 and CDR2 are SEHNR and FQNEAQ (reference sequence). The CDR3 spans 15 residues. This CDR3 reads CASSLRLGTNYGYTF. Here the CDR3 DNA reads TGTGCCAGCAGCTTAAGGCTCGGTACTAACTATGGCTACACCTTC.

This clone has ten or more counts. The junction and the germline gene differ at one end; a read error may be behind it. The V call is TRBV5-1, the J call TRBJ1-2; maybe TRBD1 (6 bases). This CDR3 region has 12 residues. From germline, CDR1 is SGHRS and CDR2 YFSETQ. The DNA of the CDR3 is TGCGCCAGCAGGATCCTCCTGGGGGCCCCGGAATTT. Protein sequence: CASRILLGAPEF.

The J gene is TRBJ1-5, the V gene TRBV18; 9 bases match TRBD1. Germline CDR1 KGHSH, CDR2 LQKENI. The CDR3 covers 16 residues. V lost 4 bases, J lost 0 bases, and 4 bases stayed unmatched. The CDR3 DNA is TGTGCCAGCTCACAACAGGGGGCAGGTAGCAATCAGCCCCAGCATTTT. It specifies CASSQQGAGSNQPQHF.

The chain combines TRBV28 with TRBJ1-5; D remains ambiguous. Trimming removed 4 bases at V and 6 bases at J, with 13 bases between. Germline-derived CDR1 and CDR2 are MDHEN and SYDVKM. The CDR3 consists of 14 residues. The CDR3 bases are TGTGCCAGCAGTTCTGGGGTTGGGAGTCAGCCCCAGCATTTT. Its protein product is CASSSGVGSQPQHF.

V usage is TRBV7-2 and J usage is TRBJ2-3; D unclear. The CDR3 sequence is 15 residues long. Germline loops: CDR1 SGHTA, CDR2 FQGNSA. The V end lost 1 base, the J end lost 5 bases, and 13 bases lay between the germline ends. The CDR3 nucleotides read TGTGCCAGCAGCTTAGGGCAGCATCGGAAAGATACGCAGTATTTT. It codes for CASSLGQHRKDTQYF.

The CDR3, as DNA: TGTGCCAGCAGCCCTCAGGGGTTACGAGAGACCCAGTACTTC. Protein product: CASSPQGLRETQYF. The V call is TRBV7-2, the J call TRBJ2-5, with D possibly matching TRBD1 (6 bases). This CDR3 is built from 14 residues. Germline V CDR1 and CDR2: SGHTA, FQGNSA. Trimming removed 5 bases at V and 4 bases at J, with 14 bases between.

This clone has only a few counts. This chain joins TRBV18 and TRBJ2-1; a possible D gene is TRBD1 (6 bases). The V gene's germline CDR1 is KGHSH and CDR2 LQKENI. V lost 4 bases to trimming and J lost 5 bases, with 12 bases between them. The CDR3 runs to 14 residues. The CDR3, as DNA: TGTGCCAGCTCACGGGGGCCGAACAACAATGAGCAGTTCTTC. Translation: CASSRGPNNNEQFF.

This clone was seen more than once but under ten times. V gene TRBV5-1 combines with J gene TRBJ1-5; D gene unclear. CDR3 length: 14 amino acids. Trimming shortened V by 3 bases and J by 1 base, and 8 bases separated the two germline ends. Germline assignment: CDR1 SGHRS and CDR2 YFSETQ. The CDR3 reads CASSSDGSNQPQHF. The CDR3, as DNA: TGCGCCAGCAGCTCGGATGGGAGCAATCAGCCCCAGCATTTT.

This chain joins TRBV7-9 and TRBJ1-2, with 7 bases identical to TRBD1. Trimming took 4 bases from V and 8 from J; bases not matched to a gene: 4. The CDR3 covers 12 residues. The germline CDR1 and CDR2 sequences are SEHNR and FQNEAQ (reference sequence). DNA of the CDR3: TGTGCCAGCAGCTCAACAGGGGTAGGCTACACCTTC. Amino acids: CASSSTGVGYTF.

The CDR3 loop reads CASSFDSYNEQFF. CDR3 in DNA: TGTGCCAGCAGCTTTGATTCATACAATGAGCAGTTCTTC. The chain couples TRBV7-9 to TRBJ2-1; D is ambiguous. The CDR3 runs 13 residues. Germline CDR1 is SEHNR and CDR2 is FQNEAQ (reference sequence). V dropped 3 bases and J dropped 4 bases, with 7 bases sitting between them.

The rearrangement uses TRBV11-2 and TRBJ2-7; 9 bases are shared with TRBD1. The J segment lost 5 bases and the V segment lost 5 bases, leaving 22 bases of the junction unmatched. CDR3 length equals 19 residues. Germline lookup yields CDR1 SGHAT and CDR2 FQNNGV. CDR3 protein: CASSPPTGFIGTGFDEQYF. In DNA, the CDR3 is TGTGCCAGCAGCCCACCCACCGGTTTTATCGGGACAGGGTTCGACGAGCAGTACTTC.